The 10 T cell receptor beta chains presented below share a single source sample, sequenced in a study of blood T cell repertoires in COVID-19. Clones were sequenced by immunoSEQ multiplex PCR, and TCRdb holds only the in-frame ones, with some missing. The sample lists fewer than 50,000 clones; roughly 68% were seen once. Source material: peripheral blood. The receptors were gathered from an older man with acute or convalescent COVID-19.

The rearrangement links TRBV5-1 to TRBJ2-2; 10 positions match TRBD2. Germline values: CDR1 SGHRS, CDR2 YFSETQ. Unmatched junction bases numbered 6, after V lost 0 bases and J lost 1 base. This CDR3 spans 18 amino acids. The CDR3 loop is CASSLELAGAVNTGELFF. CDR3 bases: TGCGCCAGCAGCTTGGAGCTAGCGGGAGCCGTGAACACCGGGGAGCTGTTTTTT.

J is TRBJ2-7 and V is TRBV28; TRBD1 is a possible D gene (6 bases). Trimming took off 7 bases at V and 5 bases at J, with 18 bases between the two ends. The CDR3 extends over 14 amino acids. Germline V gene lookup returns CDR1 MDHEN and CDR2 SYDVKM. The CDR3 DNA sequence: TGTGCCAGCAACTTTAGGACAGTTAGGCACGAGCAGTACTTC. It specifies CASNFRTVRHEQYF.

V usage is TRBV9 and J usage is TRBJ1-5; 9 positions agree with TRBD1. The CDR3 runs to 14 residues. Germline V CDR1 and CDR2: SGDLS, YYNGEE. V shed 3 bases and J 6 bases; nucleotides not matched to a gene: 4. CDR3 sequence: CASSATGGSQPQHF. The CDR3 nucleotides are TGTGCCAGCAGCGCCACAGGGGGCTCTCAGCCCCAGCATTTT.

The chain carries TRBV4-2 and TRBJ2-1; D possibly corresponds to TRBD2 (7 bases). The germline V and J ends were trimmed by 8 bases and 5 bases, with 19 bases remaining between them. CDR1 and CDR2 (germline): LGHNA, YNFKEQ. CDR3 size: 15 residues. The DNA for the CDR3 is TGTGCCAGCGGCGTAGGGGGACTAAACAACAATGAGCAGTTCTTC. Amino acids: CASGVGGLNNNEQFF.

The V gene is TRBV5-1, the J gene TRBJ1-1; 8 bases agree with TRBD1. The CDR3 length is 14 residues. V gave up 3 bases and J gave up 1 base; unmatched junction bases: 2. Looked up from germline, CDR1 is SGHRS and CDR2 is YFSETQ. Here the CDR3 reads CASSWGTGNTEAFF. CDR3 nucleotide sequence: TGCGCCAGCAGCTGGGGGACAGGGAACACTGAAGCTTTCTTT.

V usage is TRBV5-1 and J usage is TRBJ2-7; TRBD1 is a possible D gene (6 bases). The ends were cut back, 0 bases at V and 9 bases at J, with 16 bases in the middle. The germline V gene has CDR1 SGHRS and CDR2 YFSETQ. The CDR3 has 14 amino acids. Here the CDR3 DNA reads TGCGCCAGCAGCTTGGGGGGGCAGGCCCCGATGCAGTACTTC. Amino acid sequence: CASSLGGQAPMQYF.

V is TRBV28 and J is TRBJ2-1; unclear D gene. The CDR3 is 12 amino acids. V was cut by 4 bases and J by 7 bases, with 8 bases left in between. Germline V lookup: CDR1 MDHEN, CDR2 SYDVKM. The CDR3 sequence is CASSSNSNEQFF. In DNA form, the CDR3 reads TGTGCCAGCAGTTCTAATTCGAATGAGCAGTTCTTC.

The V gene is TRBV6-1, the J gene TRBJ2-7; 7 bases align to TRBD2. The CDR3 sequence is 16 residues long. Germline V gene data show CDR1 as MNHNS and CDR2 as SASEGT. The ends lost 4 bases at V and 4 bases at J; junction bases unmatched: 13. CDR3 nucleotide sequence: TGTGCCAGCAGTGTGTTGAGCGCGGGAGTTTCATACGAGCAGTACTTC. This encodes CASSVLSAGVSYEQYF.

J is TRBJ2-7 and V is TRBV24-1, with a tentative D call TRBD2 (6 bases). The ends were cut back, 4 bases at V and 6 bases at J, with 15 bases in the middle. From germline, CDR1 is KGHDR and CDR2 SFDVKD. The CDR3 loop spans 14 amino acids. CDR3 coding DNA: TGTGCCACCAGTGAGCTCAGCGGGCAGACCGAGCAGTACTTC. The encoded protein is CATSELSGQTEQYF.

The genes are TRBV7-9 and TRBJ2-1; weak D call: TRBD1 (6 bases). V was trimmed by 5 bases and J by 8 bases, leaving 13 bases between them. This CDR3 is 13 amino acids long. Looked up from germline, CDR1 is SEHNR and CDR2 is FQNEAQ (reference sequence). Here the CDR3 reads CASSPPGGDEQFF. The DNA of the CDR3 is TGTGCCAGCAGCCCCCCTGGGGGCGATGAGCAGTTCTTC.